This T cell receptor (beta chain) was captured in a study of blood T cell repertoires in COVID-19. This CDR3 is 14 amino acids long. Germline V gives CDR1 MDHEN, CDR2 SYDVKM. The V end was cut by 7 bases, the J end by 7 bases, with 17 bases between. This clone was detected only once. Assay: immunoSEQ multiplex PCR; the TCRdb copy retains only in-frame clones and omits some. The table shows roughly 280,000 clones, with roughly nine tenths occurring only once. This receptor was obtained from a woman aged 45-60 years who had recovered from COVID-19. The sample comprised PBMCs or T cells enriched from blood (not recorded which). The chain carries TRBV28 and TRBJ2-1; D might be TRBD1 (5 bases). CDR3 loop: CASIGALGRNEQFF. CDR3 nucleotide sequence: TGTGCCAGCATAGGGGCCCTGGGGCGGAATGAGCAGTTCTTC.